The rows below give T cell receptor beta chains drawn from one sample of a study of cytomegalovirus exposure and HLA in healthy donors. Clones were sequenced by immunoSEQ multiplex PCR, and TCRdb holds only the in-frame ones, with some missing. The sample contains about 220,000 clones, roughly 84% of which appear only once. Sequenced sample: PBMCs. Source of these receptors: a woman between 25 and 40 years old in good health and CMV-seropositive. The CDR3 runs from the conserved cysteine through the conserved F or W. A D gene is named only where the DNA matches it firmly. Size values are once, few and many counts, or a class for expanded clones, and some rows have none.

J gene: TRBJ1-1
D gene: .
V gene: TRBV29-1
clone size: .
CDR3 protein: CSVRGWRGNTEAFF
CDR3 DNA: TGCAGCGTCAGAGGTTGGCGGGGAAACACTGAAGCTTTCTTT

J gene: TRBJ1-2
D gene: TRBD1
V gene: TRBV27
clone size: .
CDR3 protein: CASSFGQGFGYTF
CDR3 DNA: TGTGCCAGCAGCTTTGGACAGGGGTTTGGCTACACCTTC

J gene: TRBJ2-7
D gene: TRBD2
V gene: TRBV11-2
clone size: .
CDR3 protein: CASSLSGARYEQYF
CDR3 DNA: TGTGCCAGCAGTCTTAGCGGGGCTAGGTACGAGCAGTACTTC

J gene: TRBJ2-5
D gene: TRBD1
V gene: TRBV6-6
clone size: .
CDR3 protein: CASSYVATGGWETQYF
CDR3 DNA: TGTGCCAGCAGTTACGTTGCGACAGGGGGCTGGGAGACCCAGTACTTC

J gene: TRBJ1-2
D gene: TRBD1
V gene: TRBV9
clone size: .
CDR3 protein: CASSAWDRDYGYTF
CDR3 DNA: TGTGCCAGCAGCGCCTGGGACAGGGACTATGGCTACACCTTC

J gene: TRBJ1-1
D gene: .
V gene: TRBV29-1
clone size: .
CDR3 protein: CSVAGLDTEAFF
CDR3 DNA: TGCAGCGTTGCGGGATTGGACACTGAAGCTTTCTTT

J gene: TRBJ2-1
D gene: .
V gene: TRBV5-1
clone size: .
CDR3 protein: CASSLGVVGKTDEQFF
CDR3 DNA: TGCGCCAGCAGCTTGGGGGTTGTTGGAAAAACAGACGAGCAGTTCTTC

J gene: TRBJ2-1
D gene: .
V gene: TRBV18
clone size: few
CDR3 protein: CASSPGGINEQFF
CDR3 DNA: TGTGCCAGCTCACCAGGAGGGATTAATGAGCAGTTCTTC

J gene: TRBJ1-2
D gene: .
V gene: TRBV9
clone size: .
CDR3 protein: CASSVASGGTNYGYTF
CDR3 DNA: TGTGCCAGCAGCGTAGCTTCCGGGGGGACTAACTATGGCTACACCTTC

J gene: TRBJ2-7
D gene: .
V gene: TRBV29-1
clone size: .
CDR3 protein: CSASGSATEQYF
CDR3 DNA: TGCAGCGCCTCCGGAAGTGCAACAGAGCAGTACTTC

J gene: TRBJ2-5
D gene: .
V gene: TRBV27
clone size: .
CDR3 protein: CASSLQAGFQETQYF
CDR3 DNA: TGTGCCAGCAGTTTACAGGCGGGCTTCCAAGAGACCCAGTACTTC

J gene: TRBJ1-2
D gene: .
V gene: TRBV27
clone size: .
CDR3 protein: CASSSHLGIDLYGYTF
CDR3 DNA: TGTGCCAGCAGTTCCCATCTCGGTATAGACCTCTATGGCTACACCTTC

J gene: TRBJ2-5
D gene: TRBD2
V gene: TRBV25-1
clone size: .
CDR3 protein: CASQVRGSGRLKTQYF
CDR3 DNA: TGTGCCAGTCAGGTTAGGGGTAGCGGGAGGTTGAAGACCCAGTACTTC

J gene: TRBJ1-4
D gene: .
V gene: TRBV6-1
clone size: .
CDR3 protein: CATYSGSFKEKLFF
CDR3 DNA: TGTGCCACCTACTCAGGGTCGTTTAAAGAAAAACTGTTTTTT

J gene: TRBJ1-2
D gene: .
V gene: TRBV20-1
clone size: few
CDR3 protein: CSARRTDGYTF
CDR3 DNA: TGCAGTGCTAGGAGAACGGATGGCTACACCTTC

J gene: TRBJ1-2
D gene: .
V gene: TRBV4-1
clone size: .
CDR3 protein: CASSQDDGVYGYTF
CDR3 DNA: TGCGCCAGCAGCCAAGATGATGGGGTTTATGGCTACACCTTC

J gene: TRBJ2-3
D gene: .
V gene: TRBV11-3
clone size: .
CDR3 protein: CASSLELSTDTQYF
CDR3 DNA: TGTGCCAGCAGCTTAGAACTGAGCACAGATACGCAGTATTTT

J gene: TRBJ2-1
D gene: .
V gene: TRBV30
clone size: .
CDR3 protein: CAWSLTTARNEQFF
CDR3 DNA: TGTGCCTGGAGTTTAACGACAGCACGGAATGAGCAGTTCTTC

J gene: TRBJ1-1
D gene: .
V gene: TRBV9
clone size: .
CDR3 protein: CASSPQGVEAFF
CDR3 DNA: TGTGCCAGCAGCCCTCAGGGAGTTGAAGCTTTCTTT

J gene: TRBJ1-2
D gene: .
V gene: TRBV5-1
clone size: .
CDR3 protein: CASSLAADFLYGYTF
CDR3 DNA: TGCGCCAGCAGCTTGGCCGCGGATTTTCTCTATGGCTACACCTTC

J gene: TRBJ1-2
D gene: .
V gene: TRBV27
clone size: .
CDR3 protein: CASSLRRDTYYGYTF
CDR3 DNA: TGTGCCAGCAGTTTACGGCGGGACACTTACTATGGCTACACCTTC

J gene: TRBJ2-7
D gene: .
V gene: TRBV4-1
clone size: .
CDR3 protein: CASSPPRGNEQYF
CDR3 DNA: TGCGCCAGCAGCCCACCCCGGGGTAACGAGCAGTACTTC

J gene: TRBJ1-2
D gene: TRBD1
V gene: TRBV9
clone size: .
CDR3 protein: CASSVGTGAGANYGYTF
CDR3 DNA: TGTGCCAGCAGCGTAGGGACAGGGGCCGGAGCTAACTATGGCTACACCTTC

J gene: TRBJ2-2
D gene: .
V gene: TRBV15
clone size: .
CDR3 protein: CATSRDGVGIDTGELFF
CDR3 DNA: TGTGCCACCAGCAGAGATGGCGTAGGTATAGACACCGGGGAGCTGTTTTTT

J gene: TRBJ1-1
D gene: .
V gene: TRBV12-5
clone size: .
CDR3 protein: CASGLARGTEAFF
CDR3 DNA: TGTGCTAGTGGTTTGGCCCGGGGCACTGAAGCTTTCTTT

J gene: TRBJ2-2
D gene: .
V gene: TRBV28
clone size: .
CDR3 protein: CASSSGGELFF
CDR3 DNA: TGTGCCAGCAGTTCCGGAGGGGAGCTGTTTTTT

J gene: TRBJ2-3
D gene: TRBD2
V gene: TRBV6-1
clone size: .
CDR3 protein: CASSVTSGNAGTDTQYF
CDR3 DNA: TGTGCCAGCAGTGTGACTAGCGGGAATGCGGGCACAGATACGCAGTATTTT

J gene: TRBJ2-1
D gene: .
V gene: TRBV7-6
clone size: once
CDR3 protein: CASSLAAAEQFF
CDR3 DNA: TGTGCCAGCAGCTTAGCAGCGGCTGAGCAGTTCTTC

J gene: TRBJ2-3
D gene: .
V gene: TRBV4-1
clone size: .
CDR3 protein: CASSPLAETSTDTQYF
CDR3 DNA: TGCGCCAGCAGCCCCCTGGCGGAGACTAGCACAGATACGCAGTATTTT

J gene: TRBJ1-1
D gene: TRBD1
V gene: TRBV2
clone size: .
CDR3 protein: CASSGTGTEAFF
CDR3 DNA: TGTGCCAGCAGCGGGACAGGGACTGAAGCTTTCTTT

J gene: TRBJ2-7
D gene: .
V gene: TRBV6-1
clone size: .
CDR3 protein: CASRGTDSLSYEQYF
CDR3 DNA: TGTGCCAGCAGAGGGACGGACTCCCTTTCCTACGAGCAGTACTTC